This TCR beta chain was sequenced for a study of T cell repertoires in cytomegalovirus infection. In the study overall: Recently identified HLA-C-restricted CMV epitopes were used, and well-studied HLA-B-restricted CMV epitopes were used as well. Matching HLA type, along with CMV infection, was indicated by public TCR beta signatures.

The V gene end was trimmed by 6 bases and the J gene end by 6 bases; junction bases not matched to a gene: 7. This CDR3 spans 13 amino acids. Per germline, CDR1 MNHEY and CDR2 SVGEGT. This clonotype was seen repeatedly, ten times or more. Its antigen is unidentified. MiXCR, run by TCRdb on the reads, gives a single entry per CDR3 protein. The sample lists about 270,000 distinct CDR3 sequences; 20% to 25% were seen once. The sample consisted of cultured PBMCs, taken from culture after CMV antigen stimulation. J is TRBJ2-7 and V is TRBV6-2 or TRBV6-3; 8 nucleotides match TRBD1. The sequence was obtained from a human donor in good health (CMV status not recorded). Some clones in this sample may be carry-over from other donors' samples. CDR3 loop: CASSHPTGAEQYF. The CDR3 bases are TGTGCCAGCAGCCACCCGACAGGGGCCGAGCAGTACTTC.